The T cell receptor (beta chain) described here comes from a study of human T cells and chemical hapten exposure. Study-level findings and limits: Counts of TCRs above 1 in 1000 frequency stayed unchanged with DPC sensitization. With alopecia, donors may have immune responses unlike healthy people's.

CDR3 length: 17 amino acids. Germline V gene sequence: CDR1 SNHLY, CDR2 FYNNEI. Between the trimmed V and J ends, which lost 1 base and 2 bases, there was a span of 14 bases. One entry per CDR3 protein, called by TCRdb with MiXCR from the RACE reads. The sample consists of just over 80,000 distinct CDR3 sequences, about 10% of them appearing once. With respect to this clonotype: The antigen remains undetermined.

The time point is: patch test 1, 2 weeks after DPC sensitization. The treatment here: therapeutic diphenylcyclopropenone sensitization with weekly scalp DPC. The input for sequencing was whole blood, taken in connection with sensitization to the hapten diphenylcyclopropenone (DPC). The rearrangement uses TRBV2 and TRBJ2-2, with D maybe TRBD1 (6 bases). This TCR derives from a woman aged 45-60 years with alopecia areata. Some clones in this sample may be carry-over from other donors' samples. This CDR3 reads CASSEGRQARNTGELFF. Written as DNA, the CDR3 is TGTGCCAGCAGTGAAGGCCGACAGGCCAGAAACACCGGGGAGCTGTTTTTT.